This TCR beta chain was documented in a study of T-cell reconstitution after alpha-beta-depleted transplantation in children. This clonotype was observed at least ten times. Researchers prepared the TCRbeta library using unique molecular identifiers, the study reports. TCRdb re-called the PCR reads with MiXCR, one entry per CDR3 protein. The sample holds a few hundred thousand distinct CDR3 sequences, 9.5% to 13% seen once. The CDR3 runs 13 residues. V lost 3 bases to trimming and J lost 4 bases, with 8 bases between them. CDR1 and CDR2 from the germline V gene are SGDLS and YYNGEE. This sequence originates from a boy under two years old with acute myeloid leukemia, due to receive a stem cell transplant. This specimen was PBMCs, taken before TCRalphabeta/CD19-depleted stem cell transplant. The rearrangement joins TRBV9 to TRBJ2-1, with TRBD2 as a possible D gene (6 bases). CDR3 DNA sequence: TGTGCCAGCAGCGGTAGCGGTTACAATGAGCAGTTCTTC. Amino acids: CASSGSGYNEQFF.